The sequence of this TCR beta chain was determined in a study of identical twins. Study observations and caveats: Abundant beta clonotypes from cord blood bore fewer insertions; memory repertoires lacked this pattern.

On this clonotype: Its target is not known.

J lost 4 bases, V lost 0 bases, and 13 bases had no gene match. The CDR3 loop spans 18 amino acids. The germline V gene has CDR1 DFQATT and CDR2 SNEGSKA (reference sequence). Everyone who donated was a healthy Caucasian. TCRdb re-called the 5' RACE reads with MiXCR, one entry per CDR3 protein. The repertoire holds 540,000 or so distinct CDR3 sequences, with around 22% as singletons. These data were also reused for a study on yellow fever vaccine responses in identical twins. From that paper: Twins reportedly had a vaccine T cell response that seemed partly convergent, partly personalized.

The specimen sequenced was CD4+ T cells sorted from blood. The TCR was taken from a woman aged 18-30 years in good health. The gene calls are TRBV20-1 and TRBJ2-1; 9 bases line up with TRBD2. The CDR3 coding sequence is TGCAGTGCTAGAGATTTTCGTCCGCTAGCGGGGAGGTACAATGAGCAGTTCTTC. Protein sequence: CSARDFRPLAGRYNEQFF.